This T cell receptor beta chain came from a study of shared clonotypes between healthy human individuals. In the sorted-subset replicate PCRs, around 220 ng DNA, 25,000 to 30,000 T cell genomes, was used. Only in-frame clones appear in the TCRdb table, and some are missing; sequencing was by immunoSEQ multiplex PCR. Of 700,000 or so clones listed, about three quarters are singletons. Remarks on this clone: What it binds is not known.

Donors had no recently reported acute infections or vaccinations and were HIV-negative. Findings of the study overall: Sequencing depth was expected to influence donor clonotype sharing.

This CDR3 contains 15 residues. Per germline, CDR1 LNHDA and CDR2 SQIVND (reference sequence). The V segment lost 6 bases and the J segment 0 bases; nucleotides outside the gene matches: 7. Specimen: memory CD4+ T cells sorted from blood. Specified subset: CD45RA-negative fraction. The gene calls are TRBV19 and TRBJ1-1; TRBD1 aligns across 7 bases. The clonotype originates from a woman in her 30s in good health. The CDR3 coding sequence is TGTGCCAGTAGGACGGGACAGACCATGAACACTGAAGCTTTCTTT. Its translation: CASRTGQTMNTEAFF.